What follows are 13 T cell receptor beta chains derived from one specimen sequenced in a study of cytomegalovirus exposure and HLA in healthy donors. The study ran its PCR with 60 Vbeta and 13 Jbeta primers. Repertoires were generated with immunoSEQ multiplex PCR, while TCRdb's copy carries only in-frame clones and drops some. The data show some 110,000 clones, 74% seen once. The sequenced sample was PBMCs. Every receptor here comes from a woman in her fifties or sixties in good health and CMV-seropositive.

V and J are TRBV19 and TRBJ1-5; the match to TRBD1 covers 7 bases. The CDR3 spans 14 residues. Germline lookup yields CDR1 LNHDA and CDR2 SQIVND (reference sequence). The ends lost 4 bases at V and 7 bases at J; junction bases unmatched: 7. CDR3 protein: CASSRYRGGQPQHF. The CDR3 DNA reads TGTGCCAGTAGTAGATACAGGGGAGGACAGCCCCAGCATTTT.

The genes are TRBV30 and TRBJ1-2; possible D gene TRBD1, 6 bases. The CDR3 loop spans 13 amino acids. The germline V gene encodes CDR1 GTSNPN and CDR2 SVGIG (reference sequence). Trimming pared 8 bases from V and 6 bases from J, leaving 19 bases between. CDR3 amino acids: CAQGHQTINGYTF. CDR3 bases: TGTGCCCAGGGACACCAGACTATTAATGGCTACACCTTC.

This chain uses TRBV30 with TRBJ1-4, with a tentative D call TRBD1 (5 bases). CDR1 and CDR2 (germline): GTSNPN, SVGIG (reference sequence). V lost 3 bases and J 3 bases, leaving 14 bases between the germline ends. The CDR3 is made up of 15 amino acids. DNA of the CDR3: TGTGCCTGGAGCGGCGGGGGGAGTGCTAATGAAAAACTGTTTTTT. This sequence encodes CAWSGGGSANEKLFF.

The CDR3 is CASRDAGTPFNEQFF. The CDR3 region has the DNA TGTGCCAGCAGAGACGCCGGGACTCCATTCAATGAGCAGTTCTTC. The genes are TRBV7-3 and TRBJ2-1; D possibly corresponds to TRBD2 (6 bases). V was cut by 6 bases and J by 6 bases, with 18 bases left in between. Germline assignment: CDR1 SGHTA and CDR2 FQGTGA. The CDR3 runs 15 residues.

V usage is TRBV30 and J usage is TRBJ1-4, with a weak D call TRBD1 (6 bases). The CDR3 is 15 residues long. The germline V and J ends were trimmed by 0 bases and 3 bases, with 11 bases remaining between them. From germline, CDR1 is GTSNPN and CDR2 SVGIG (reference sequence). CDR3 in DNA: TGTGCCTGGAGTGTGGGGGCACAGGCTAATGAAAAACTGTTTTTT. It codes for CAWSVGAQANEKLFF.

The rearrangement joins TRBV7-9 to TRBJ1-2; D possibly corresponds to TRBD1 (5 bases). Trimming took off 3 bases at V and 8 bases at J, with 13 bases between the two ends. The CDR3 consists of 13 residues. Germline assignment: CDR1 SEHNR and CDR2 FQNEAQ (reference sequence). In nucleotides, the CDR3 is TGTGCCAGCAGCTTCTCCGGCAGGGAAGGCTACACCTTC. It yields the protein CASSFSGREGYTF.

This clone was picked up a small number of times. The CDR3 protein is CASSPSGGWVETQYF. CDR3 bases: TGTGCCAGCAGCCCGAGCGGGGGTTGGGTGGAGACCCAGTACTTC. The chain has TRBV7-2 and TRBJ2-5; 8 bases line up with TRBD2. The junction had 10 bases not matched to a gene; V was cut back by 5 bases and J by 5 bases. CDR1 and CDR2 from the germline V gene are SGHTA and FQGNSA. There are 15 residues in the CDR3. Full variable domain (outside the CDR3, taken from reference TRBV7-2 and TRBJ2-5): GAGVSQSPSNKVTEKGKDVELRCDPISGHTALYWYRQSLGQGLEFLIYFQGNSAPDKSGLPSDRFSAERTGGSVSTLTIQRTQQEDSAVYLCASSPSGGWVETQYFGPGTRLLVL.

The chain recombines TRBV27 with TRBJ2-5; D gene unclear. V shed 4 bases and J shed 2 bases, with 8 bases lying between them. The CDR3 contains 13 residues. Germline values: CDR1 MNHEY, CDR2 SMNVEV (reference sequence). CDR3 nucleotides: TGTGCCAGCAGTTATAATATACAAGAGACCCAGTACTTC. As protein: CASSYNIQETQYF.

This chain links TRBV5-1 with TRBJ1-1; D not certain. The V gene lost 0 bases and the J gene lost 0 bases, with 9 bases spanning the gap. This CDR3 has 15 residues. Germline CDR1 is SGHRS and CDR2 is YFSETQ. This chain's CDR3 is CASSLAGLMNTEAFF. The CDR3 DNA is TGCGCCAGCAGCTTGGCAGGCCTCATGAACACTGAAGCTTTCTTT.

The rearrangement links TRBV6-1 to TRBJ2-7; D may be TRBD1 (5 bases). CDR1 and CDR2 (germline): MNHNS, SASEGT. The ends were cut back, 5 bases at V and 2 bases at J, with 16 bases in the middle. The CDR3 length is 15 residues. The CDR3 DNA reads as TGTGCCAGCAGTCCGAACGGGCAGGGCCCCTACGAGCAGTACTTC. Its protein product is CASSPNGQGPYEQYF.

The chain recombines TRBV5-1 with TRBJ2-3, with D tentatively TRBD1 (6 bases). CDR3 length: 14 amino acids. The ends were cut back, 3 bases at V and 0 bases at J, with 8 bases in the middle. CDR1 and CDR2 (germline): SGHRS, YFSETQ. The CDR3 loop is CASSSTGSTDTQYF. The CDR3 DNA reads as TGCGCCAGCAGCTCAACAGGGAGCACAGATACGCAGTATTTT.

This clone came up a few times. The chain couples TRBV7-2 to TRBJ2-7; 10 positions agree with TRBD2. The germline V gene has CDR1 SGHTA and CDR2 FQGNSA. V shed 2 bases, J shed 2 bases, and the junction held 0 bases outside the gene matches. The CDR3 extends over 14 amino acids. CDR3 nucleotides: TGTGCCAGCAGCTTAACTAGCGGGACCTACGAGCAGTACTTC. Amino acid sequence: CASSLTSGTYEQYF.

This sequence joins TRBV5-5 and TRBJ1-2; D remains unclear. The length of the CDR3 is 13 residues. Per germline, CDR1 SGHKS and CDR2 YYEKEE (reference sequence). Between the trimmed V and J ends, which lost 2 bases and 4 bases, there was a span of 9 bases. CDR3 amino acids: CASSFGISYGYTF. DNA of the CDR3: TGTGCCAGCAGCTTCGGGATTTCCTATGGCTACACCTTC.